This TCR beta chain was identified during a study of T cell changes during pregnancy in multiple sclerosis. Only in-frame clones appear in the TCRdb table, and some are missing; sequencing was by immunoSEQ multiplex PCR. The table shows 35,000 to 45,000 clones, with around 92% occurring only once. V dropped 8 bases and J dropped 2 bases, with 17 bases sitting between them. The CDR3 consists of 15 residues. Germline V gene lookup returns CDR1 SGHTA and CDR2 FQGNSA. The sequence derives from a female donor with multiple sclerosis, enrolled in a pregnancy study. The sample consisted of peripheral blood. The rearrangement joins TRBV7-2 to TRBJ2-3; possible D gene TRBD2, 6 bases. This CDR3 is CASFPGLYNTDTQYF. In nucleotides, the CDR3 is TGTGCCAGCTTTCCGGGACTTTACAACACAGATACGCAGTATTTT.